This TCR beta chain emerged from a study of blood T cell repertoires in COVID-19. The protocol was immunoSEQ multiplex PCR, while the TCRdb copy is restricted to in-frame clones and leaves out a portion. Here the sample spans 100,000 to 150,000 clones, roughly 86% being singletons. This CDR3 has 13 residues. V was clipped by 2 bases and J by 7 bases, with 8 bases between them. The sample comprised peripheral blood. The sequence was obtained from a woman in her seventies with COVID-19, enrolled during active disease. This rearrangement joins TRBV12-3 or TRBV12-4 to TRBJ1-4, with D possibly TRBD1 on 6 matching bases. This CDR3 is CASSLWTAEKLFF. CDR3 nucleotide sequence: TGTGCCAGCAGTTTATGGACAGCTGAAAAACTGTTTTTT.